This T cell receptor (beta chain) was captured in a study of blood T cell repertoires in COVID-19. The overall study: There were acute and convalescent COVID-19 samples, and they came from the United States, Italy and Spain. PBMCs, B-cell-depleted T cells, or T cells were the source of the cDNA or gDNA that made up the material.

The CDR3 runs to 16 residues. Germline lookup yields CDR1 LNHDA and CDR2 SQIVND (reference sequence). The V end was cut by 5 bases, the J end by 0 bases, with 14 bases between. Authors' data handling: Reference gene primer amplification yielded estimated nucleated cell counts. Sequencing was performed with immunoSEQ multiplex PCR; in TCRdb, only in-frame clones are kept and a portion is missing. V, J and clone size are those of that table, while D and trimming were read from the DNA. This sample has approximately 130,000 clones, with around 86% found just once. This clone was picked up one time. This receptor was identified in a woman between 50 and 59 years old who had recovered from COVID-19. The source material was peripheral blood. The chain uses TRBV19 and TRBJ2-1; D unresolved. DNA for the CDR3: TGTGCCAGTAGTTCGAAGATGAGAGGCTCCTACAATGAGCAGTTCTTC. Protein sequence: CASSSKMRGSYNEQFF.